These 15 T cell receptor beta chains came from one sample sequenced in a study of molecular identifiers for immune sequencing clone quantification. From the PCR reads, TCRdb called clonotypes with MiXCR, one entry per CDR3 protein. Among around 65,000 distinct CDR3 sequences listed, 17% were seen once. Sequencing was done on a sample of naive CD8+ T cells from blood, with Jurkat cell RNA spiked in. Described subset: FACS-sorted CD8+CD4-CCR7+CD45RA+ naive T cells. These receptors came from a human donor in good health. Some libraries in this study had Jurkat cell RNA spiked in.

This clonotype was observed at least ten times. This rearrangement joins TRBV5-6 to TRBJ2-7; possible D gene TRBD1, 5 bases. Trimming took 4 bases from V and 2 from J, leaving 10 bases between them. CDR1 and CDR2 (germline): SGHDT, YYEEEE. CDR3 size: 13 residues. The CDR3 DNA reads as TGTGCCAGCAGCCCGACAGCCGCCTACGAGCAGTACTTC. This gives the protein CASSPTAAYEQYF.

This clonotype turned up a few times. As DNA, the CDR3 is TGTGCCAGCGGCGGCGTTTTCCTTAGCGGCCTTGACCCCTTCCTCACAGATACGCAGTATTTT. This gives the protein CASGGVFLSGLDPFLTDTQYF. The chain combines TRBV11-2 with TRBJ2-3; D is perhaps TRBD2 (6 bases). The V end was cut by 8 bases, the J end by 2 bases, with 35 bases between. Germline loops: CDR1 SGHAT, CDR2 FQNNGV. This CDR3 is built from 21 residues.

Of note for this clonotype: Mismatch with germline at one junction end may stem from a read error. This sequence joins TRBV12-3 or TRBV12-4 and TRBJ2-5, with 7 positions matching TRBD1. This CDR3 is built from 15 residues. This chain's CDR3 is CTSSPMTGNQETQYF. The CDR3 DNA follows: TGTACCAGCAGTCCCATGACAGGGAACCAAGAGACCCAGTACTTC.

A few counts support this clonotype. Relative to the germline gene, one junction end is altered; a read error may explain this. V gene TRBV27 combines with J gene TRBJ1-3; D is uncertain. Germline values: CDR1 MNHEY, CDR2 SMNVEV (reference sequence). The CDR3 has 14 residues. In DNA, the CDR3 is TGTGCCAGCAGTTTAGGGGTATCTGGAAACGCCATATATTTT. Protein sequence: CASSLGVSGNAIYF.

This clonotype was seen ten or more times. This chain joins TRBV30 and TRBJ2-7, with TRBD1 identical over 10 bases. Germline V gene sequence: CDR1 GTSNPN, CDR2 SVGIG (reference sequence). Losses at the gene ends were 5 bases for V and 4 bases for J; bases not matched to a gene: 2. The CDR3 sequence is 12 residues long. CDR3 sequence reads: CAWDRGLYEQYF. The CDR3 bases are TGTGCCTGGGACAGGGGGCTGTACGAGCAGTACTTC.

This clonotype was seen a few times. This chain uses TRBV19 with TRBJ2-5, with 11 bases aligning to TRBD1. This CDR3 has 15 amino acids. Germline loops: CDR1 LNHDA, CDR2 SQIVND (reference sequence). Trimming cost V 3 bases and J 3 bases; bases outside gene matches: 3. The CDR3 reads CASSIVGQGEETQYF. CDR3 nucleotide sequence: TGTGCCAGTAGTATCGTGGGACAGGGGGAAGAGACCCAGTACTTC.

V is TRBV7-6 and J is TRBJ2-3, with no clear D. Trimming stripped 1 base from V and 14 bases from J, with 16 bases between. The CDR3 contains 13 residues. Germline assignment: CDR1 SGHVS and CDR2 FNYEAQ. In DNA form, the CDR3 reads TGTGCCAGCAGCTTAGGCGGTGTGGATACGGGGTATTTT. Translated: CASSLGGVDTGYF.

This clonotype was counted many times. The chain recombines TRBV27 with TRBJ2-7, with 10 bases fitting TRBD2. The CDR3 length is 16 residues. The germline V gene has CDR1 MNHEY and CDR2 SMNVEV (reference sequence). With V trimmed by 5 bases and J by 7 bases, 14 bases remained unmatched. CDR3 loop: CASSARTSGGGEEQYF. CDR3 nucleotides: TGTGCCAGCAGTGCGCGGACTAGCGGTGGGGGGGAGGAGCAGTACTTC.

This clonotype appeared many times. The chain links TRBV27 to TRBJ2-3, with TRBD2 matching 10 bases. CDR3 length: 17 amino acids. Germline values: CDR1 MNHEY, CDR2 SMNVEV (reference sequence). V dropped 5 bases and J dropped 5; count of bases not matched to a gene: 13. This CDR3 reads CASSPGGLAGVGDTQYF. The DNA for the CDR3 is TGTGCCAGCAGTCCCGGGGGCCTAGCGGGAGTGGGAGATACGCAGTATTTT.

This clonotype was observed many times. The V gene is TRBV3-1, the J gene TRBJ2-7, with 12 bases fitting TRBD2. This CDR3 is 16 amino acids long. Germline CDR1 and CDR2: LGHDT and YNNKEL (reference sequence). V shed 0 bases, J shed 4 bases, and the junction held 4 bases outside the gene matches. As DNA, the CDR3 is TGTGCCAGCAGCCAAGAATCCGGGACTAGCGGGTACGAGCAGTACTTC. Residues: CASSQESGTSGYEQYF.

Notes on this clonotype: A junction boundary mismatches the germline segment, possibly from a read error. CDR3 in amino acids: CASSFGGSYNEQLF. As DNA, the CDR3 is TGTGCCAGCAGTTTCGGGGGCTCCTACAATGAGCAGCTCTTC. The V and J genes are TRBV27 and TRBJ2-1, with D tentatively TRBD1 or TRBD2 (6 bases each). The CDR3 consists of 14 residues. CDR1 is MNHEY, CDR2 SMNVEV, per germline (reference sequence).

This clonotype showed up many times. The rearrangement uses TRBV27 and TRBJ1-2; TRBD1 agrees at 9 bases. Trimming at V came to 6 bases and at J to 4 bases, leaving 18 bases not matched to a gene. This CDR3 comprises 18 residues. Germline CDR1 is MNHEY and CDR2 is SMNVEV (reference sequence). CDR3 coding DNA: TGTGCCAGCAGACAACTGGGACAGGGTATGTCCGCGAGCTATGGCTACACCTTC. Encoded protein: CASRQLGQGMSASYGYTF.

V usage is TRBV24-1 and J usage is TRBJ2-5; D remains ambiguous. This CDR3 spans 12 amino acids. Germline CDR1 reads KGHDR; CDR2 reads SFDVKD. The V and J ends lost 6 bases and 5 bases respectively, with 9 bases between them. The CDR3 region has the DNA TGTGCCACCAGTCAAAGTGGTGAGACCCAGTACTTC. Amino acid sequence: CATSQSGETQYF.

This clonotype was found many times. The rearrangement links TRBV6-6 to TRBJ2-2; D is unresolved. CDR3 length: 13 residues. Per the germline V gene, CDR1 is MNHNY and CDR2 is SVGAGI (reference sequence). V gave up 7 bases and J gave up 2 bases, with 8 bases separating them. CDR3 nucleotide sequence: TGTGCCAGCACTGTGAGAAACACCGGGGAGCTGTTTTTT. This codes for CASTVRNTGELFF.

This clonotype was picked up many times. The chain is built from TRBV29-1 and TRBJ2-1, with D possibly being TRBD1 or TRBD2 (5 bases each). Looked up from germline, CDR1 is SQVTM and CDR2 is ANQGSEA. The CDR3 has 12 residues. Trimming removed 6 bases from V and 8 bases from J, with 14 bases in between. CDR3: CSVPEGLYEQFF. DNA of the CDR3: TGCAGCGTACCCGAGGGGCTTTATGAGCAGTTCTTC.